These T cell receptor beta chains were read from a single sample in a study of blood T cell repertoires in COVID-19. Here immunoSEQ multiplex PCR was the method, and the copy in TCRdb shows in-frame clones only, minus some. Of 250,000 or so clones listed, approximately 83% are singletons. Specimen: peripheral blood. These receptors all come from a young man who had recovered from COVID-19. The CDR3 runs from the conserved cysteine through the conserved F or W. Each record gives: J gene, D gene, V gene, clone size, CDR3 length, CDR3 DNA, CDR3 protein. A D gene is named only where the DNA matches it firmly. Size is stated for part of the rows, as once, few or many counts, or as a class when the clone is expanded.

j_call: TRBJ1-6; d_call: TRBD1; v_call: TRBV3-1/TRBV3-2; clone_size: NA; cdr3_length: 15; cdr3_nt: TGTGCCAGCAGCCACACAACAGGGGGGAATTCACCCCTCCACTTT; cdr3_aa: CASSHTTGGNSPLHF
j_call: TRBJ2-1; d_call: NA; v_call: TRBV9; clone_size: NA; cdr3_length: 15; cdr3_nt: TGTGCCAGCAGCAGAGCCGGGGGGCCCTACAATGAGCAGTTCTTC; cdr3_aa: CASSRAGGPYNEQFF
j_call: TRBJ2-2; d_call: TRBD1; v_call: TRBV5-8; clone_size: NA; cdr3_length: 18; cdr3_nt: TGTGCCAGCAGCCCCCGGACAGGGGGTACGACTAACACCGGGGAGCTGTTTTTT; cdr3_aa: CASSPRTGGTTNTGELFF
j_call: TRBJ1-2; d_call: NA; v_call: TRBV7-2; clone_size: once; cdr3_length: 11; cdr3_nt: TGTGCCAGCAGCCGGGAGGGCGGCTACACCTTC; cdr3_aa: CASSREGGYTF
j_call: TRBJ1-1; d_call: NA; v_call: TRBV19; clone_size: NA; cdr3_length: 16; cdr3_nt: TGTGCCAGTAGTATAGACACCACAGGGTTGGGCACTGAAGCTTTCTTT; cdr3_aa: CASSIDTTGLGTEAFF
j_call: TRBJ2-2; d_call: TRBD2; v_call: TRBV11-2; clone_size: NA; cdr3_length: 15; cdr3_nt: TGTGCCAGCAGCTCTAGCGGGGGAAACACCGGGGAGCTGTTTTTT; cdr3_aa: CASSSSGGNTGELFF
j_call: TRBJ2-5; d_call: TRBD1; v_call: TRBV5-1; clone_size: few; cdr3_length: 13; cdr3_nt: TGCGCCAGCAGCTCGACAGGGAAAGAGACCCAGTACTTC; cdr3_aa: CASSSTGKETQYF
j_call: TRBJ2-1; d_call: NA; v_call: TRBV5-1; clone_size: NA; cdr3_length: 12; cdr3_nt: TGCGCCAGCAGCTTAATTTCGGAGGGCCAGTTCTTC; cdr3_aa: CASSLISEGQFF
j_call: TRBJ1-1; d_call: NA; v_call: TRBV27; clone_size: NA; cdr3_length: 15; cdr3_nt: TGTGCCAGCAGTGAATATCGGGAGGTGAACACTGAAGCTTTCTTT; cdr3_aa: CASSEYREVNTEAFF
j_call: TRBJ1-2; d_call: TRBD1; v_call: TRBV7-9; clone_size: few; cdr3_length: 13; cdr3_nt: TGTGCCAGCAGCTTTACAGGGGACGATGGCTACACCTTC; cdr3_aa: CASSFTGDDGYTF
j_call: TRBJ2-3; d_call: NA; v_call: TRBV18; clone_size: NA; cdr3_length: 15; cdr3_nt: TGTGCCAGCTCACCGGACCTAGCGAGCACAGATACGCAGTATTTT; cdr3_aa: CASSPDLASTDTQYF
j_call: TRBJ2-3; d_call: NA; v_call: TRBV10-1; clone_size: few; cdr3_length: 13; cdr3_nt: TGCGCCAGCAGTGATGCTGACTCAGATACGCAGTATTTT; cdr3_aa: CASSDADSDTQYF
j_call: TRBJ1-2; d_call: TRBD1; v_call: TRBV6-5; clone_size: NA; cdr3_length: 15; cdr3_nt: TGTGCCAGCAGTCCTTCCCCCGACAGGGCTGGAGGCTACACCTTC; cdr3_aa: CASSPSPDRAGGYTF
j_call: TRBJ2-3; d_call: NA; v_call: TRBV3-1/TRBV3-2; clone_size: NA; cdr3_length: 13; cdr3_nt: TGTGCCAGCAGCCGGACTAACGGGGATACGCAGTATTTT; cdr3_aa: CASSRTNGDTQYF
j_call: TRBJ1-2; d_call: NA; v_call: TRBV10-3; clone_size: NA; cdr3_length: 14; cdr3_nt: TGTGCCATCAGTGAAGGAGAGTCGAACTATGGCTACACCTTC; cdr3_aa: CAISEGESNYGYTF
j_call: TRBJ1-4; d_call: NA; v_call: TRBV25-1; clone_size: NA; cdr3_length: 13; cdr3_nt: TGTGCCAGCAGTGAAGGAGGGAACGAAAAACTGTTTTTT; cdr3_aa: CASSEGGNEKLFF
j_call: TRBJ2-3; d_call: NA; v_call: TRBV29-1; clone_size: NA; cdr3_length: 13; cdr3_nt: TGCAGCGGAACACCACAGGGAGACGATACGCAGTATTTT; cdr3_aa: CSGTPQGDDTQYF
j_call: TRBJ2-1; d_call: NA; v_call: TRBV10-3; clone_size: NA; cdr3_length: 13; cdr3_nt: TGTGCCATCAGTGAGTCGACATGGGATGAGCAGTTCTTC; cdr3_aa: CAISESTWDEQFF
j_call: TRBJ1-4; d_call: NA; v_call: TRBV6-6; clone_size: NA; cdr3_length: 16; cdr3_nt: TGTGCCAGCAGTCCAACCAGGGCAGACTTGGGTGAAAAACTGTTTTTT; cdr3_aa: CASSPTRADLGEKLFF
j_call: TRBJ2-5; d_call: TRBD2; v_call: TRBV27; clone_size: NA; cdr3_length: 16; cdr3_nt: TGTGCCAGCAGTCCACTCCCTAGCGGGGGGGAAGAGACCCAGTACTTC; cdr3_aa: CASSPLPSGGEETQYF
j_call: TRBJ2-3; d_call: NA; v_call: TRBV27; clone_size: NA; cdr3_length: 13; cdr3_nt: TGTGCCAGCAGTATACAGGGATCCCCTACGCAGTATTTT; cdr3_aa: CASSIQGSPTQYF
j_call: TRBJ2-2; d_call: NA; v_call: TRBV6-5; clone_size: once; cdr3_length: 16; cdr3_nt: TGTGCCAGCAGTTTAGCTTCGTCGGTCAACACCGGGGAGCTGTTTTTT; cdr3_aa: CASSLASSVNTGELFF
j_call: TRBJ2-5; d_call: TRBD1; v_call: TRBV6-6; clone_size: NA; cdr3_length: 14; cdr3_nt: TGTGCCAGCAGCAACGAGGGGGCTTGGGAGACCCAGTACTTC; cdr3_aa: CASSNEGAWETQYF
j_call: TRBJ1-5; d_call: NA; v_call: TRBV6-6; clone_size: NA; cdr3_length: 12; cdr3_nt: TGTGCCAGCAGACAAGGGGATCAGCCCCAGCATTTT; cdr3_aa: CASRQGDQPQHF
j_call: TRBJ2-2; d_call: NA; v_call: TRBV19; clone_size: NA; cdr3_length: 15; cdr3_nt: TGTGCCAGTAGTCCAGGGCAGGGGTACACCGGGGAGCTGTTTTTT; cdr3_aa: CASSPGQGYTGELFF
j_call: TRBJ1-5; d_call: TRBD1; v_call: TRBV10-2; clone_size: NA; cdr3_length: 15; cdr3_nt: TGCGCCAGCAGGGCCGCGGGACAGATCAATCAGCCCCAGCATTTT; cdr3_aa: CASRAAGQINQPQHF
j_call: TRBJ1-5; d_call: NA; v_call: TRBV10-1; clone_size: few; cdr3_length: 14; cdr3_nt: TGCGCCAGCAGTGAGGCGGGGATCAATCAGCCCCAGCATTTT; cdr3_aa: CASSEAGINQPQHF
j_call: TRBJ1-2; d_call: TRBD1; v_call: TRBV4-1; clone_size: NA; cdr3_length: 13; cdr3_nt: TGCGCCAGCAGCGGACAGGGGGCACCTGGCTACACCTTC; cdr3_aa: CASSGQGAPGYTF
j_call: TRBJ2-5; d_call: TRBD2; v_call: TRBV2; clone_size: NA; cdr3_length: 15; cdr3_nt: TGTGCCAGCAGTTCAAGGACTAGCGGGGGTGAGACCCAGTACTTC; cdr3_aa: CASSSRTSGGETQYF
j_call: TRBJ1-5; d_call: NA; v_call: TRBV5-1; clone_size: many; cdr3_length: 13; cdr3_nt: TGCGCCAGCAGCCTGGATGGCAGGCAGCCCCAGCATTTT; cdr3_aa: CASSLDGRQPQHF
j_call: TRBJ2-5; d_call: NA; v_call: TRBV27; clone_size: NA; cdr3_length: 14; cdr3_nt: TGTGCCAGCAGTTCCCGCCAGGGGAGAGAGACCCAGTACTTC; cdr3_aa: CASSSRQGRETQYF
j_call: TRBJ2-1; d_call: TRBD1; v_call: TRBV4-1; clone_size: NA; cdr3_length: 14; cdr3_nt: TGCGCCAGCAGCAGACAGGGGCGAAGTAATGAGCAGTTCTTC; cdr3_aa: CASSRQGRSNEQFF
j_call: TRBJ2-1; d_call: TRBD1; v_call: TRBV5-1; clone_size: few; cdr3_length: 13; cdr3_nt: TGCGCCAGCGGACAGGGGGGTTGGGGTGAGCAGTTCTTC; cdr3_aa: CASGQGGWGEQFF
j_call: TRBJ1-2; d_call: TRBD1; v_call: TRBV4-1; clone_size: NA; cdr3_length: 15; cdr3_nt: TGCGCCAGCAGCCAACCTAGACAGGGTGTAGTGGGCTACACCTTC; cdr3_aa: CASSQPRQGVVGYTF
j_call: TRBJ2-7; d_call: NA; v_call: TRBV28; clone_size: NA; cdr3_length: 13; cdr3_nt: TGTGCCAGCGAACGCAACAGGGCGGTCGAGCAGTACTTC; cdr3_aa: CASERNRAVEQYF
j_call: TRBJ1-2; d_call: TRBD1; v_call: TRBV27; clone_size: NA; cdr3_length: 13; cdr3_nt: TGTGCCAGCAGGCGACAGGGGGGCTATGGCTACACCTTC; cdr3_aa: CASRRQGGYGYTF
j_call: TRBJ1-2; d_call: NA; v_call: TRBV20-1; clone_size: NA; cdr3_length: 16; cdr3_nt: TGCAGTGCTAGTCCAACGACAGACCCGTCTAACTATGGCTACACCTTC; cdr3_aa: CSASPTTDPSNYGYTF